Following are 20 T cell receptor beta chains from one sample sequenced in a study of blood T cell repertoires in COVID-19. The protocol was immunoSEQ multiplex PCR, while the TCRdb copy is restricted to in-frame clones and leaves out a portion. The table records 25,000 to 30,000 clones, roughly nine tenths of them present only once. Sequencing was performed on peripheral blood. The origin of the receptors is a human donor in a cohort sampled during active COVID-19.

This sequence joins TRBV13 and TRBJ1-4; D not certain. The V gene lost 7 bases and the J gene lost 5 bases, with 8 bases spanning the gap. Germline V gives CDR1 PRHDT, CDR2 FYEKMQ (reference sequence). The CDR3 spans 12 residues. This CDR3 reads CASNRGNEKLFF. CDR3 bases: TGTGCCAGCAATCGAGGGAATGAAAAACTGTTTTTT.

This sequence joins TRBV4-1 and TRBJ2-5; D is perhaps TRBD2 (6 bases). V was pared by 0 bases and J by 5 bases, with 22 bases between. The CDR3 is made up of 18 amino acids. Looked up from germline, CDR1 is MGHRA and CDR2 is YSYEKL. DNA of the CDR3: TGCGCCAGCAGCCAAGATCTTTACGCGGGGTCCCGCGGGGAGACCCAGTACTTC. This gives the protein CASSQDLYAGSRGETQYF.

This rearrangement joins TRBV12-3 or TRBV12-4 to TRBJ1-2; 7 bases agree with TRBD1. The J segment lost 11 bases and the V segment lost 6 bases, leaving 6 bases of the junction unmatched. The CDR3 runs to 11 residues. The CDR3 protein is CASRFGQEYTF. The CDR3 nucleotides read TGTGCCAGCAGATTCGGACAGGAATACACCTTC.

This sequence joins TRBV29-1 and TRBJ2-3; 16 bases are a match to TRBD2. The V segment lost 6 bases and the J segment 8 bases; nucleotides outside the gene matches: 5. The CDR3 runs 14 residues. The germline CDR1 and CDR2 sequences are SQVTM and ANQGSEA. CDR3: CSVGTSGGAGTQYF. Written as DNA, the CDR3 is TGCAGCGTCGGGACTAGCGGGGGGGCAGGTACGCAGTATTTT.

The CDR3 DNA follows: TGTGCCAGCAGCCTACGACAACATCCAGATACGCAGTATTTT. It is translated as CASSLRQHPDTQYF. The rearrangement links TRBV9 to TRBJ2-3, with D uncertain. The ends were cut back, 4 bases at V and 4 bases at J, with 13 bases in the middle. Germline lookup yields CDR1 SGDLS and CDR2 YYNGEE. CDR3 size: 14 residues.

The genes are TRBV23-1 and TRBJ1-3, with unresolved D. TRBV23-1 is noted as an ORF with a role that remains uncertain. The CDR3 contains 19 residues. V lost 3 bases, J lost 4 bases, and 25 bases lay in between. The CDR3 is CASSHFLDRTIPRGNTIYF. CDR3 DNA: TGCGCCAGCAGTCATTTCCTCGACCGGACTATTCCTCGCGGAAACACCATATATTTT.

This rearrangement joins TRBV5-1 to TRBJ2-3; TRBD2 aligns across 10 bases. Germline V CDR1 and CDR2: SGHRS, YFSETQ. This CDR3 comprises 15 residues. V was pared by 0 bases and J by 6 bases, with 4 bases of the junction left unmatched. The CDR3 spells CASSLVGLAADTQYF. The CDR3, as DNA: TGCGCCAGCAGCTTGGTAGGACTAGCGGCGGATACGCAGTATTTT.

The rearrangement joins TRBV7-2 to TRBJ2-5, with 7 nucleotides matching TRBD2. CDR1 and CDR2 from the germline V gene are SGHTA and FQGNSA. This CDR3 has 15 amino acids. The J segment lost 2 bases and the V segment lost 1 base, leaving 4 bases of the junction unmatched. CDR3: CASSLERTRQETQYF. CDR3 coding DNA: TGTGCCAGCAGCTTAGAGAGGACTAGACAAGAGACCCAGTACTTC.

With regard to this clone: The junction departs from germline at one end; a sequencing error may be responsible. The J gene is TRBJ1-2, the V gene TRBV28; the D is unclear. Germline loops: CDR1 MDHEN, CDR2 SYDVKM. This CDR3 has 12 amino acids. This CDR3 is CAGSFRDYGYTF. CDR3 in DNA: TGTGCCGGCAGTTTTCGGGACTATGGCTACACCTTC.

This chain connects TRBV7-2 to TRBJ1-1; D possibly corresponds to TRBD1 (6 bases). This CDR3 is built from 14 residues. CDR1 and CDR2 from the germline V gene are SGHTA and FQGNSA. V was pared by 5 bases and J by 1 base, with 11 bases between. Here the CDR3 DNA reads TGTGCCAGCAGCATAAAGACAGGGAACACTGAAGCTTTCTTT. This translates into CASSIKTGNTEAFF.

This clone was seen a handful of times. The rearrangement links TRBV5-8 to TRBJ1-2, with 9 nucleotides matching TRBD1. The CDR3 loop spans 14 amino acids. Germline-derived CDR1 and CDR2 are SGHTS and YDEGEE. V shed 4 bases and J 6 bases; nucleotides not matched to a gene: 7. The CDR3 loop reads CASSADRGPNGYTF. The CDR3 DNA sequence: TGTGCCAGCAGCGCGGACAGGGGCCCGAATGGCTACACCTTC.

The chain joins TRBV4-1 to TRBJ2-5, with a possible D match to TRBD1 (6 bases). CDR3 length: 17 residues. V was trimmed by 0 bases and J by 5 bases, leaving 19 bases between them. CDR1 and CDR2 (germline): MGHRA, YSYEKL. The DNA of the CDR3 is TGCGCCAGCAGCCAAGACGCGACAGGTGTATTTTTGGAGACCCAGTACTTC. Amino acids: CASSQDATGVFLETQYF.

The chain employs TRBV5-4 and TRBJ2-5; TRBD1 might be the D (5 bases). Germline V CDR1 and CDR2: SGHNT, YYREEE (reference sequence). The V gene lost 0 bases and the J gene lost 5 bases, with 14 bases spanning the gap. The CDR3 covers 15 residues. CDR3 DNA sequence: TGTGCCAGCAGCTTGGTAAGGGGTCGGATGGAGACCCAGTACTTC. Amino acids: CASSLVRGRMETQYF.

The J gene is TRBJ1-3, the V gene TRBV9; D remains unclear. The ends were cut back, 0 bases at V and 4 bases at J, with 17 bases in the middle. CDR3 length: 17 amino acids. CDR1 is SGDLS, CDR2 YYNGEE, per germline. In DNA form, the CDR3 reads TGTGCCAGCAGCGTAGATGTGTACGAGGGTGGCGGAAACACCATATATTTT. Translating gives CASSVDVYEGGGNTIYF. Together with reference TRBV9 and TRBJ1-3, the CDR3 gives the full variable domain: DSGVTQTPKHLITATGQRVTLRCSPRSGDLSVYWYQQSLDQGLQFLIQYYNGEERAKGNILERFSAQQFPDLHSELNLSSLELGDSALYFCASSVDVYEGGGNTIYFGEGSWLTVV.

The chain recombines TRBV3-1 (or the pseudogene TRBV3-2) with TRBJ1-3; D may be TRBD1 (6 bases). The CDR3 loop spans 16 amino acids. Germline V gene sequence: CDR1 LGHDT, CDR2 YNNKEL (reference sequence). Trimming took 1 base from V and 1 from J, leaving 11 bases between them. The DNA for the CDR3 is TGTGCCAGCAGCCAAGCTCTACAGGGTTCTGGAAACACCATATATTTT. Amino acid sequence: CASSQALQGSGNTIYF.

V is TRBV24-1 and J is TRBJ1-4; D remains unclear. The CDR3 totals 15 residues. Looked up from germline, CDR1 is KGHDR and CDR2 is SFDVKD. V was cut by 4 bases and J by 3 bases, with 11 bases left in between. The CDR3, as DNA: TGTGCCACCAGTGACACAAAGCGAGCTAATGAAAAACTGTTTTTT. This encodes CATSDTKRANEKLFF.

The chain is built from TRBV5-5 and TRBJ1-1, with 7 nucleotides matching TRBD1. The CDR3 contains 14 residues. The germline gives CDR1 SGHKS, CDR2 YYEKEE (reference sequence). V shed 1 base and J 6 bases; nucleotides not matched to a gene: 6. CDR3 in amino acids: CASSLTGTAPEAFF. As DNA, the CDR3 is TGTGCCAGCAGCTTGACCGGGACAGCTCCTGAAGCTTTCTTT.

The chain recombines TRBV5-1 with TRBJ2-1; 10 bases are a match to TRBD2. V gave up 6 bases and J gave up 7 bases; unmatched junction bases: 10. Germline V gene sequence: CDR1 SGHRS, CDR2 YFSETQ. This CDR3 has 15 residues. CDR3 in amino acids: CASKAAGGPGNEQFF. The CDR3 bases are TGCGCCAGCAAGGCAGCGGGGGGGCCTGGAAATGAGCAGTTCTTC.

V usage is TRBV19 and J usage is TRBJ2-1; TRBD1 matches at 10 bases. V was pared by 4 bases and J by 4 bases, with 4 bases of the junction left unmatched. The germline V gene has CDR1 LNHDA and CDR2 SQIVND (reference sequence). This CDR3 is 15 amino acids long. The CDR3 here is CASSTPDRGYNEQFF. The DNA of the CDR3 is TGTGCCAGTAGTACTCCGGACAGGGGGTACAATGAGCAGTTCTTC.

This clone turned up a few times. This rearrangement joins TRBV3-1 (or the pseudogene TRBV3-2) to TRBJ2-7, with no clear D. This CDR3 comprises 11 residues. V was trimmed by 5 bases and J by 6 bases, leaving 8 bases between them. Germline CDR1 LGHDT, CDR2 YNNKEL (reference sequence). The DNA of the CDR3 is TGTGCCAGCAGCACCATGGCCGAGCAGTACTTC. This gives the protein CASSTMAEQYF.